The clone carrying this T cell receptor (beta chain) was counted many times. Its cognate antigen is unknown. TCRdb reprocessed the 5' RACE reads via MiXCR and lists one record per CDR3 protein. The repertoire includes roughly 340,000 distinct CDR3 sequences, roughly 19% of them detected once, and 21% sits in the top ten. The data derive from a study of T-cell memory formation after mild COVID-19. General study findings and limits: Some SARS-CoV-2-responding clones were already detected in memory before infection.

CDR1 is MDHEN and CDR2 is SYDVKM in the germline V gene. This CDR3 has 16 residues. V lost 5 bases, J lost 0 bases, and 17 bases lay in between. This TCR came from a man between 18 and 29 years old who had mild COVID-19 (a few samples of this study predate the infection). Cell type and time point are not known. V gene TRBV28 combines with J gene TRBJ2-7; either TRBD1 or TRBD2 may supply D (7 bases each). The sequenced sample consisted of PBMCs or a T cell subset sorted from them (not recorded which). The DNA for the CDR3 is TGTGCCAGCAGTCCAGGGGGGGGGGACGGCTCCTACGAGCAGTACGTC. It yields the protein CASSPGGGDGSYEQYV.